What follows are 21 T cell receptor beta chains derived from one specimen sequenced in a study of regulatory T cells in long-lasting Graves disease. Sample time point: newly diagnosed GD, antithyroid drugs for less than 3 months. The TCR library used RNA extracted from PBMCs. Relying on iRepertoire HTBI primers and Arm-PCR of CDR3 regions, the team built TCR beta libraries. MiXCR, applied by TCRdb to the multiplex PCR reads, yields one record per CDR3 protein. Seen here are some 500,000 distinct CDR3 sequences, about 16% observed once, and the top ten hold 20% to 30%. The sample was also linked to a second study, of T cells in Graves' hyperthyroidism and ophthalmopathy.

Sequences were derived from peripheral blood mononuclear cells (PBMCs), sampled at new diagnosis, from a patient treated with antithyroid drugs. The source is a woman aged 40 to 65 with Graves disease.

This clonotype was counted only a few times. V and J are TRBV4-1 and TRBJ2-7; perhaps TRBD2 as D (6 bases). This CDR3 contains 15 residues. CDR1 is MGHRA, CDR2 YSYEKL, per germline. With 1 base removed from V and 0 bases from J, the gap between germline ends came to 10 bases. CDR3 coding DNA: TGCGCCAGCAGCCAAGGGCGGGGACCCTCCTACGAGCAGTACTTC. This sequence encodes CASSQGRGPSYEQYF.

This clonotype has only a few counts. The rearrangement uses TRBV29-1 and TRBJ2-3; 11 bases align to TRBD2. Trimming took 8 bases from V and 0 from J; bases not matched to a gene: 7. Germline V lookup: CDR1 SQVTM, CDR2 ANQGSEA. The CDR3 extends over 15 amino acids. The CDR3 reads CSPPGTSGSTDTQYF. In DNA, the CDR3 is TGCAGCCCCCCCGGGACTAGCGGTAGCACAGATACGCAGTATTTT.

This clonotype has a count of ten or more. The chain combines TRBV5-1 with TRBJ1-2, with a weak D call TRBD1 (6 bases). V was trimmed by 3 bases and J by 4 bases, leaving 16 bases between them. This CDR3 has 15 residues. CDR1 is SGHRS, CDR2 YFSETQ, per germline. CDR3 in amino acids: CASSSRQAIGYGYTF. CDR3 nucleotide sequence: TGCGCCAGCAGCTCTCGACAGGCCATAGGCTATGGCTACACCTTC.

This rearrangement joins TRBV6-1 to TRBJ1-6; the D is unclear. Looked up from germline, CDR1 is MNHNS and CDR2 is SASEGT. This CDR3 spans 15 amino acids. V was cut by 7 bases and J by 1 base, with 11 bases left in between. CDR3 sequence (DNA): TGTGCCAGCACGAGGGATGGTTCCTATAATTCACCCCTCCACTTT. Its translation: CASTRDGSYNSPLHF.

The chain employs TRBV5-1 and TRBJ1-6; no definite D call. The length of the CDR3 is 13 residues. V was cut by 0 bases and J by 10 bases, with 8 bases left in between. Germline V CDR1 and CDR2: SGHRS, YFSETQ. CDR3 loop: CASSLVAESPLHF. CDR3 coding DNA: TGCGCCAGCAGCTTGGTGGCAGAGTCACCCCTCCACTTT.

This clonotype was found a few times. Mismatch with germline at one junction end may stem from a read error. The V and J genes are TRBV12-3 or TRBV12-4 and TRBJ2-3, with 10 bases that match TRBD1. The J call may be wrong; the DNA end is better matched by TRBJ2-5. The CDR3 has 15 residues. CDR3 amino acids: CASSLRDRGNEIQYF. CDR3 nucleotide sequence: TGTGCCAGCAGTCTCCGGGACAGGGGCAATGAGATCCAGTACTTC.

This clonotype came up many times. V gene TRBV2 combines with J gene TRBJ2-1; D might be TRBD1 (5 bases). Germline-derived CDR1 and CDR2 are SNHLY and FYNNEI. V dropped 10 bases and J dropped 5 bases, with 18 bases sitting between them. This CDR3 region has 14 residues. This CDR3 is CATMTAGYNNEQFF. The CDR3 bases are TGTGCCACCATGACAGCCGGATATAACAATGAGCAGTTCTTC.

This clonotype was observed at least ten times. V gene TRBV11-2 combines with J gene TRBJ1-5; D remains unclear. The CDR3 has 14 amino acids. With 4 bases removed from V and 5 bases from J, the gap between germline ends came to 12 bases. The germline V gene has CDR1 SGHAT and CDR2 FQNNGV. The CDR3 DNA sequence: TGTGCCAGCAGCTCACCGGGCCCTGATCAGCCCCAGCATTTT. Translated: CASSSPGPDQPQHF. The whole variable domain, remainder taken from reference TRBV11-2 and TRBJ1-5, is EAGVAQSPRYKIIEKRQSVAFWCNPISGHATLYWYQQILGQGPKLLIQFQNNGVVDDSQLPKDRFSAERLKGVDSTLKIQPAKLEDSAVYLCASSSPGPDQPQHFGDGTRLSIL.

In its sample, this clonotype was seen many times. The chain employs TRBV3-1 and TRBJ2-2; D remains ambiguous. The germline CDR1 and CDR2 sequences are LGHDT and YNNKEL (reference sequence). Trimming shortened V by 1 base and J by 7 bases, and 10 bases separated the two germline ends. The CDR3 has 14 amino acids. The CDR3, as DNA: TGTGCCAGCAGCCAAGGCGCTGGCAGCGGGGAGCTGTTTTTT. Its protein is CASSQGAGSGELFF.

This clonotype has at least ten counts. This chain connects TRBV2 to TRBJ2-3; D possibly uses TRBD1 or TRBD2 (6 bases each). Germline V gene data show CDR1 as SNHLY and CDR2 as FYNNEI. Deletions cut 6 bases from V and 6 bases from J, with 13 bases between. There are 13 residues in the CDR3. The CDR3 DNA reads TGTGCCAGCAGCGGGGGCCGAGGGGATACGCAGTATTTT. Protein product: CASSGGRGDTQYF.

This clonotype came up a few times. The rearrangement uses TRBV12-3 or TRBV12-4 and TRBJ1-3, with unresolved D. The CDR3 is 16 amino acids. V lost 4 bases to trimming and J lost 6 bases, with 19 bases between them. The CDR3 DNA reads TGTGCCAGCAGTTATTTTTCCGGCAGCACCCTAAACACCATATATTTT. Translation: CASSYFSGSTLNTIYF.

Regarding this clonotype: One end of the junction fails to match germline, which may point to a read error. V is TRBV13 and J is TRBJ2-3; D not resolved. Germline loops: CDR1 PRHDT, CDR2 FYEKMQ (reference sequence). The CDR3 runs 15 residues. The CDR3 DNA follows: TGTGCCAGCCTATTCTTTCGTGACCCCACATATACGCAGTATTTT. Translated, it gives CASLFFRDPTYTQYF.

This clonotype was picked up many times. The rearrangement uses TRBV5-1 and TRBJ2-7, with TRBD2 identical over 8 bases. After removal of 0 bases from V and 2 bases from J, the junction contained 4 bases not matched to a gene. CDR1 and CDR2 from the germline V gene are SGHRS and YFSETQ. The CDR3 is made up of 15 amino acids. In DNA form, the CDR3 reads TGCGCCAGCAGCTTGGGAGCGGGGGCCACCTACGAGCAGTACTTC. Protein sequence: CASSLGAGATYEQYF.

This clonotype was counted many times. In nucleotides, the CDR3 is TGTGCCAGCAGTTTCTCCCGGCGGCAGCAGTTCTTC. Amino acids: CASSFSRRQQFF. The chain is built from TRBV12-3 or TRBV12-4 and TRBJ2-1, with D unresolved. The V end lost 3 bases, the J end lost 11 bases, and 11 bases lay between the germline ends. CDR3 size: 12 residues.

CDR3 bases: TGTGCCAGCGCCGAGGGCCCTTACTTGAACACTGAAGCTTTCTTT. It codes for CASAEGPYLNTEAFF. The chain carries TRBV27 and TRBJ1-1; no firm D call. The CDR3 has 15 amino acids. The germline gives CDR1 MNHEY, CDR2 SMNVEV (reference sequence). The V end lost 8 bases, the J end lost 0 bases, and 16 bases lay between the germline ends.

This clonotype was seen ten or more times. The CDR3 region is CASRRPAEAFF. CDR3 DNA sequence: TGTGCCAGCAGGAGGCCAGCTGAAGCTTTCTTT. The chain combines TRBV2 with TRBJ1-1; unclear D gene. V dropped 6 bases and J dropped 6 bases, with 8 bases sitting between them. The CDR3 runs to 11 residues. CDR1 SNHLY and CDR2 FYNNEI come from the germline V gene.

This clonotype has only a few counts. The chain joins TRBV10-3 to TRBJ2-3; 9 nucleotides line up with TRBD2. After removal of 6 bases from V and 4 bases from J, the junction contained 11 bases not matched to a gene. CDR1 is ENHRY and CDR2 is SYGVKD in the germline V gene. CDR3 length: 16 amino acids. CDR3 loop: CAISPRGGTSPDTQYF. In DNA form, the CDR3 reads TGTGCCATCAGCCCCCGGGGGGGGACTAGCCCAGATACGCAGTATTTT.

The CDR3 coding sequence is TGCGCCAGCAGCCAAGGGGCCGGGACAGGGGGCCTGAATTCACCCCTCCACTTT. The encoded protein is CASSQGAGTGGLNSPLHF. This chain connects TRBV4-1 to TRBJ1-6, with 12 positions matching TRBD1. Germline V CDR1 and CDR2: MGHRA, YSYEKL. V was clipped by 1 base and J by 7 bases; unmatched bases: 8. The CDR3 is 18 residues long.

Here the CDR3 reads CASRRLAGGPHEQYF. The CDR3 region has the DNA TGTGCCAGCAGGAGACTAGCGGGGGGGCCGCACGAGCAGTACTTC. J is TRBJ2-7 and V is TRBV6-2 or TRBV6-3; 14 nucleotides line up with TRBD2. This CDR3 comprises 15 residues. The J segment lost 5 bases and the V segment lost 6 bases, leaving 6 bases of the junction unmatched. The germline V gene has CDR1 MNHEY and CDR2 SVGEGT.

This clonotype was observed at least ten times. The V gene is TRBV7-8, the J gene TRBJ1-2; no clear D gene. V shed 0 bases and J shed 4 bases, with 15 bases lying between them. CDR3 length: 16 residues. Germline V lookup: CDR1 SGHVS, CDR2 FQNEAQ. Written as DNA, the CDR3 is TGTGCCAGCAGCTTAGCAAGGCCCCTAGCGGGCTATGGCTACACCTTC. Its protein product is CASSLARPLAGYGYTF.

This clonotype was counted once. The chain links TRBV7-6 to TRBJ2-3, with 11 bases lining up with TRBD2. The CDR3 spans 17 residues. V lost 5 bases to trimming and J lost 1 base; unmatched junction nucleotides: 8. Per the germline V gene, CDR1 is SGHVS and CDR2 is FNYEAQ. For the CDR3, the DNA is TGTGCCAGCAGCACCGGGACTAGCGGATTCCGCACAGATACGCAGTATTTT. Protein product: CASSTGTSGFRTDTQYF.